This entry lists 5 T cell receptor beta chains sequenced from one sample in a study of early T cells in non-severe SARS-CoV-2 infection. TCRdb re-called the 5' RACE reads through MiXCR, storing one row per CDR3 protein. The sample holds approximately 69,000 distinct CDR3 sequences, over 9.5% seen once. Material: whole blood, obtained at baseline. The origin of the receptors is an adult who was a healthcare worker with PCR-confirmed SARS-CoV-2 infection or an uninfected control (not recorded which).

There are many counts of this clonotype. The chain carries TRBV13 and TRBJ1-2; D unresolved. This CDR3 has 15 residues. Trimming shortened V by 3 bases and J by 0 bases, and 11 bases separated the two germline ends. The germline gives CDR1 PRHDT, CDR2 FYEKMQ (reference sequence). The CDR3 coding sequence is TGTGCCAGCAGCTTTACTACGGCCACTAACTATGGCTACACCTTC. It specifies CASSFTTATNYGYTF.

This clonotype has at least ten counts. This chain connects TRBV20-1 to TRBJ2-4; D gene ambiguous. Trimming pared 6 bases from V and 2 bases from J, leaving 11 bases between. The CDR3 totals 13 residues. Germline V lookup: CDR1 DFQATT, CDR2 SNEGSKA (reference sequence). CDR3: CSADVESKNIQYF. The CDR3 coding sequence is TGCAGTGCCGATGTGGAGTCCAAAAACATTCAGTACTTC.

This clonotype came up many times. The V and J genes are TRBV7-6 and TRBJ1-3; D is undetermined. CDR3 length equals 16 residues. CDR1 and CDR2 (germline): SGHVS, FNYEAQ. V was pared by 4 bases and J by 0 bases, with 13 bases between. DNA for the CDR3: TGTGCCAGCAGCTCCCAGCCCGGGATCTCTGGAAACACCATATATTTT. Translation: CASSSQPGISGNTIYF.

This clonotype was counted only a few times. The chain links TRBV28 to TRBJ2-2; tentatively, D is TRBD1 (6 bases). CDR1 and CDR2 (germline): MDHEN, SYDVKM. Trimming removed 7 bases at V and 3 bases at J, with 24 bases between. The CDR3 length is 18 residues. The CDR3 loop is CASTPRGVFAGDTGELFF. The CDR3 DNA reads as TGTGCCAGCACACCAAGGGGAGTATTTGCAGGGGACACCGGGGAGCTGTTTTTT.

This clonotype was found many times. V gene TRBV5-1 combines with J gene TRBJ1-2, with D possibly TRBD1 on 5 matching bases. Germline lookup yields CDR1 SGHRS and CDR2 YFSETQ. The germline V and J ends were trimmed by 7 bases and 3 bases, with 19 bases remaining between them. The CDR3 runs to 15 residues. CDR3 region: CASGLDNPVYYGYTF. The CDR3 nucleotides read TGCGCCAGCGGACTGGACAACCCCGTTTACTATGGCTACACCTTC.